A selection of T cell receptor beta chains follows, all from one sample in a study of blood T cell repertoires in COVID-19. Method: immunoSEQ multiplex PCR; TCRdb's copy keeps in-frame clones and lacks some. This sample has hundreds of thousands of clones; 85% to 90% occur once, and the top ten carry approximately 4.3%. The material sequenced was PBMCs or T cells enriched from blood (not recorded which). These receptor sequences come from a young woman with acute COVID-19. Each CDR3 is given with its conserved first and last residue. The D gene is left open where the match is weak. Rows may omit the clone size; those that give it use once, few, many or a size class.

>TRBJ2-7|TRBV19|TRBD1|once
CASSDRGQGAHEQYF
TGTGCCAGTAGTGACAGGGGGCAGGGCGCCCACGAGCAGTACTTC
>TRBJ1-5|TRBV28|-|-
CASSFESNQPQHF
TGTGCCAGCAGTTTTGAGAGCAATCAGCCCCAGCATTTT
>TRBJ2-1|TRBV7-9|-|-
CASSAQGSENEQFF
TGTGCCAGCAGCGCTCAGGGGTCCGAAAATGAGCAGTTCTTC
>TRBJ2-3|TRBV18|-|-
CASSLTADTQYF
TGTGCCAGCTCTCTAACGGCAGATACGCAGTATTTT
>TRBJ1-6|TRBV4-2|-|-
CASSQDVAGGGNSPLHF
TGTGCCAGCAGCCAAGATGTCGCTGGGGGCGGGAATTCACCCCTCCACTTT
>TRBJ2-3|TRBV11-3|TRBD1|-
CASSEQRTGGRADTQYF
TGTGCCAGCAGCGAGCAGAGGACAGGGGGTCGCGCAGATACGCAGTATTTT
>TRBJ1-2|TRBV7-2|TRBD1|-
CASSLKPGTGGVYGYTF
TGTGCCAGCAGCCTAAAACCCGGGACAGGGGGCGTCTATGGCTACACCTTC
>TRBJ1-2|TRBV9|-|-
CASSVATGSPGQGVHGYTF
TGTGCCAGCAGCGTAGCTACAGGGAGTCCCGGGCAGGGAGTCCATGGCTACACCTTC
>TRBJ1-1|TRBV25-1|TRBD1|-
CASSAPGQGGLNTEAFF
TGTGCCAGCAGTGCCCCCGGACAAGGGGGCTTGAACACTGAAGCTTTCTTT
>TRBJ1-3|TRBV28|TRBD1|once
CASSTAQGWLSGNTIYF
TGTGCCAGCAGCACCGCACAGGGGTGGCTCTCTGGAAACACCATATATTTT
>TRBJ1-5|TRBV19|-|-
CASSIWAGNQPQHF
TGTGCCAGTAGTATATGGGCAGGGAATCAGCCCCAGCATTTT
>TRBJ1-2|TRBV6-5|TRBD1|-
CASRKGQGNYGYTF
TGTGCCAGCAGGAAGGGACAGGGCAACTATGGCTACACCTTC
>TRBJ2-2|TRBV13|TRBD2|-
CASSSGLAGGPGELFF
TGTGCCAGCAGCTCCGGACTAGCGGGAGGGCCCGGGGAGCTGTTTTTT
>TRBJ2-3|TRBV5-1|TRBD2|-
CASSVLAGEVSDTQYF
TGCGCCAGCAGCGTTTTAGCGGGAGAGGTTTCAGATACGCAGTATTTT
>TRBJ1-1|TRBV7-9|-|-
CASIQKGSTEAFF
TGTGCCAGCATCCAGAAGGGGTCCACTGAAGCTTTCTTT
>TRBJ2-5|TRBV5-4|TRBD2|-
CASSFGGSNQETQYF
TGTGCCAGCAGCTTCGGGGGGAGTAACCAAGAGACCCAGTACTTC
>TRBJ1-4|TRBV5-6|-|-
CASSLPGRQKLFF
TGTGCCAGCAGCTTGCCGGGGAGGCAAAAGCTGTTTTTT
>TRBJ1-4|TRBV30|TRBD1|-
CAWGTALNEKLFF
TGTGCCTGGGGGACAGCTCTTAATGAAAAACTGTTTTTT
>TRBJ2-2|TRBV14|-|-
CASSRTLEGELFF
TGTGCCAGCAGCCGCACCCTAGAAGGGGAGCTGTTTTTT
>TRBJ2-1|TRBV7-9|TRBD2|-
CASSSGLAKEQFF
TGTGCCAGCAGCTCGGGACTAGCCAAAGAGCAGTTCTTC
>TRBJ2-1|TRBV29-1|TRBD2|-
CSVLTDIAGGFNEQFF
TGCAGCGTCCTTACCGACATAGCGGGAGGGTTTAATGAGCAGTTCTTC
>TRBJ2-5|TRBV18|-|-
CASSPGVQETQYF
TGTGCCAGCTCACCGGGAGTGCAAGAGACCCAGTACTTC
>TRBJ2-2|TRBV27|-|once
CASNPAGTGELFF
TGTGCCAGCAACCCCGCGGGGACCGGGGAGCTGTTTTTT
>TRBJ2-7|TRBV28|TRBD2|-
CASRLAGGESYEQYF
TGTGCCAGCAGGTTAGCGGGAGGGGAGTCTTACGAGCAGTACTTC
>TRBJ2-3|TRBV10-1|TRBD2|-
CASSESRGLAGTTDTQYF
TGCGCCAGCAGTGAGTCGAGGGGGCTAGCGGGAACCACAGATACGCAGTATTTT
>TRBJ1-2|TRBV7-9|-|once
CASSFGAGDGYTF
TGTGCCAGCAGTTTTGGGGCAGGGGATGGCTACACCTTC
>TRBJ1-4|TRBV19|-|-
CASSLTPQSDRGSEKLFF
TGTGCCAGTAGCCTCACTCCTCAATCCGACAGAGGTAGTGAAAAACTGTTTTTT
>TRBJ2-7|TRBV20-1|TRBD1|-
CSALEGGLF
TGCAGTGCTCTCGAAGGGGGCCTCTTC
>TRBJ2-3|TRBV4-2|-|-
CASSQQYLPTDTQYF
TGTGCCAGCAGCCAACAATATCTTCCTACGGATACGCAGTATTTT
>TRBJ1-3|TRBV4-2|-|few
CASSQRTGSGNTIYF
TGTGCCAGCAGCCAACGCACAGGTAGTGGAAACACCATATATTTT
>TRBJ2-5|TRBV6-5|TRBD2|-
CASSLGTSGETQYF
TGTGCCAGCAGTTTAGGGACTAGCGGGGAGACCCAGTACTTC
>TRBJ2-1|TRBV6-5|TRBD2|-
CATAGGVPSYNEQFF
TGTGCCACCGCTGGGGGGGTCCCGAGCTACAATGAGCAGTTCTTC
>TRBJ1-5|TRBV5-6|-|-
CASSQKGVGGNQPQHF
TGTGCCAGCAGCCAAAAGGGGGTAGGAGGCAATCAGCCCCAGCATTTT
>TRBJ2-4|TRBV19|-|-
CASSIPSWHIQYF
TGTGCCAGTAGTATCCCTTCTTGGCACATTCAGTACTTC
>TRBJ2-2|TRBV11-3|-|-
CASSSRERTGELFF
TGTGCCAGCAGCTCACGGGAGCGAACCGGGGAGCTGTTTTTT
>TRBJ1-1|TRBV9|TRBD1|-
CASSVGQGATEAFF
TGTGCCAGCAGCGTAGGACAGGGGGCCACTGAAGCTTTCTTT
>TRBJ2-2|TRBV2|TRBD1|-
CASSPGQGFGELFF
TGTGCCAGCAGTCCGGGACAGGGGTTCGGGGAGCTGTTTTTT
>TRBJ2-2|TRBV7-8|-|-
CASSPRDGPNTGELFF
TGTGCCAGCAGCCCCCGCGATGGGCCGAACACCGGGGAGCTGTTTTTT
>TRBJ2-7|TRBV30|-|-
CAWSESQPYEQYF
TGTGCCTGGAGTGAGTCACAGCCTTACGAGCAGTACTTC
>TRBJ1-1|TRBV29-1|TRBD1|few
CSAHPQGANTEAFF
TGCAGCGCTCACCCGCAGGGGGCGAACACTGAAGCTTTCTTT
>TRBJ2-7|TRBV25-1|TRBD1|-
CATSRDRWTYEQYF
TGTGCCACCTCCCGGGACAGGTGGACCTACGAGCAGTACTTC
>TRBJ1-4|TRBV28|TRBD1|once
CASSLITGDDEKLFF
TGTGCCAGCAGTTTAATAACAGGGGACGATGAAAAACTGTTTTTT
>TRBJ2-7|TRBV28|TRBD1|-
CASSLTGAHEQYF
TGTGCCAGCAGCCTGACAGGGGCGCACGAGCAGTACTTC
>TRBJ2-3|TRBV19|-|-
CASSIGGGRSTDTQYF
TGTGCCAGTAGTATAGGAGGAGGGCGGAGCACAGATACGCAGTATTTT
>TRBJ1-3|TRBV5-8|-|-
CASSLALLSSGNTIYF
TGTGCCAGCAGCTTGGCCCTCCTCAGCTCTGGAAACACCATATATTTT
>TRBJ2-7|TRBV6-5|-|-
CASSYRQGYEQYF
TGTGCCAGCAGTTATCGCCAGGGGTATGAGCAGTACTTC
>TRBJ2-1|TRBV7-2|-|-
CASSLGQGWFF
TGTGCCAGCAGCTTAGGCCAGGGTTGGTTCTTC
>TRBJ2-3|TRBV28|TRBD2|-
CASISGGASADTQYF
TGTGCCAGCATCTCGGGGGGGGCTTCGGCAGATACGCAGTATTTT
>TRBJ2-7|TRBV7-6|TRBD1|-
CASSRSRDRGGYEQYF
TGTGCCAGCAGCCGGAGCCGGGACAGGGGTGGCTACGAGCAGTACTTC
>TRBJ1-1|TRBV7-2|TRBD1|-
CASSFTGGTEAFF
TGTGCCAGCAGCTTCACAGGGGGTACGGAAGCTTTCTTT
>TRBJ1-4|TRBV28|-|-
CASSSGATNEKLFF
TGTGCCAGCAGTTCAGGTGCAACTAATGAAAAACTGTTTTTT
>TRBJ2-7|TRBV24-1|TRBD1|once
CATTVGQPSYEQYF
TGTGCCACCACCGTGGGACAGCCCTCCTACGAGCAGTACTTC